The subject of this entry is one TCR beta chain. Its target is unknown. This entry comes from a study of T-cell reconstitution after alpha-beta-depleted transplantation in children. Findings and limits, study-wide: Reportedly, roughly two months post-transplant, alpha-beta T cells arose from several hundred expanded graft clones. Fresh T-cell production supplied most of the T-cell counts and diversity seen one year after transplant. Some patients showed high day-60 TCRbeta diversity, which derived from surviving recipient T cells and thymic progenitors.

The germline gives CDR1 MNHEY, CDR2 SVGAGI. Trimming took 6 bases from V and 6 from J, leaving 10 bases between them. CDR3 length equals 12 residues. Unique molecular identifiers were built into the TCRbeta library. TCRdb redid the calling of the PCR reads with MiXCR, one entry per CDR3 protein. The data contain fewer than 450,000 distinct CDR3 sequences, 15% to 20% of them singletons. The receptor comes from a male patient aged 2-15 years who had a stem cell transplant for acute lymphoblastic leukemia, so the T cells may come from the graft donor. The V gene is TRBV6-5, the J gene TRBJ2-3; D is uncertain. Sequencing was performed on PBMCs, mostly from graft donor cells, taken 360 days after TCRalphabeta/CD19-depleted stem cell transplant. CDR3 in amino acids: CASSRLGDTQYF. The CDR3 region has the DNA TGTGCCAGCAGCCGCTTGGGGGATACGCAGTATTTT.